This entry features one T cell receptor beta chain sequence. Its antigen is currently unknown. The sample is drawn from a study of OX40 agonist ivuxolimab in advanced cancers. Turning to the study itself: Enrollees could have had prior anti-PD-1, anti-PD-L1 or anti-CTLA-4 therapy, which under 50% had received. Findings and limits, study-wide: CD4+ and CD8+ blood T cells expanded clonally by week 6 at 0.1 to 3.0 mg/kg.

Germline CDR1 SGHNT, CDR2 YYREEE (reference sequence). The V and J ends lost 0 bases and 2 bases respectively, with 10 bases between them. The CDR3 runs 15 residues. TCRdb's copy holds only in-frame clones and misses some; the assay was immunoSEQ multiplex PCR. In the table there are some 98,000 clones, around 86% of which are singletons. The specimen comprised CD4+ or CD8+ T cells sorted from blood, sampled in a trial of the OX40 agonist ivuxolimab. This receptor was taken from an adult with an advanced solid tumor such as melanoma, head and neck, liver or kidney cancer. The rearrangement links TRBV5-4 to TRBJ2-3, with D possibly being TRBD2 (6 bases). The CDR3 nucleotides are TGTGCCAGCAGCTTGGGGGGGGTTCACACAGATACGCAGTATTTT. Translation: CASSLGGVHTDTQYF.